One T cell receptor beta chain is described in this entry. This record comes from a study of blood T cell repertoires in COVID-19. About the research overall: Acute and convalescent COVID-19 specimens originated in the United States, Italy and Spain. Nucleic acid was either cDNA or gDNA, and it came from T cells, B-cell-depleted T cells, or PBMCs.

Only in-frame clones appear in the TCRdb table, and some are missing; sequencing was by immunoSEQ multiplex PCR. The table records about 170,000 clones, approximately 74% of them present only once. This CDR3 is 16 amino acids long. The germline V gene has CDR1 MNHEY and CDR2 SMNVEV (reference sequence). After removal of 5 bases from V and 0 bases from J, the junction contained 8 bases not matched to a gene. Sample: peripheral blood. The receptor was isolated from a woman aged 80 or over with acute or convalescent COVID-19. This chain connects TRBV27 to TRBJ2-7, with TRBD2 matching over 9 bases. CDR3: CASSPGSGRSSYEQYF. In DNA, the CDR3 is TGTGCCAGCAGTCCGGGGAGCGGGAGGAGCTCCTACGAGCAGTACTTC.